This T cell receptor beta chain emerged from a study of beta chain features in type 1 diabetes. Only a few counts were recorded for this clone. Expressed TCRB transcripts were sequenced, since all the RNA that had been isolated was reverse transcribed. Using immunoSEQ multiplex PCR, the repertoire was profiled, and TCRdb retains in-frame clones only, with some absent. Here the sample spans about 300,000 clones, 7% to 9% being singletons. Germline V gives CDR1 SGHVS, CDR2 FQNEAQ. V lost 5 bases to trimming and J lost 4 bases; unmatched junction nucleotides: 3. The CDR3 length is 13 residues. Via the markers CD45RO/CCR7/CD25/CD127/CD95/CD27, stem cell-like memory, regulatory, central memory and naive CD4+ cells were sorted.

The receptor was derived from a woman aged 18-29 years in good health. Sequenced input: central memory CD4+ T cells from blood. The V gene is TRBV7-8, the J gene TRBJ2-7, with 9 bases lining up with TRBD2. DNA for the CDR3: TGTGCCAGCAGCAGCGGGAGGCAATACGAGCAGTACTTC. Encoded protein: CASSSGRQYEQYF.